One and the same sample provided the 6 T cell receptor beta chains below, sequenced in a study of shared clonotypes between healthy human individuals. TCRdb's copy holds only in-frame clones and misses some; the assay was immunoSEQ multiplex PCR. The table lists over a million clones, approximately 78% of them singletons. The source material was memory CD4+ T cells from PBMCs. Subset: CD45RA-negative fraction. The receptors come from a man in his late teens or twenties in good health. Some clones in this sample may be carry-over from other donors' samples.

The chain employs TRBV7-8 and TRBJ1-2, with TRBD1 identical over 7 bases. CDR1 and CDR2 from the germline V gene are SGHVS and FQNEAQ. The J segment lost 8 bases and the V segment lost 1 base, leaving 7 bases of the junction unmatched. The CDR3 sequence is 14 residues long. The CDR3 protein is CASSLDPLRGGYTF. The CDR3 DNA reads as TGTGCCAGCAGCTTAGATCCCCTCAGGGGGGGCTACACCTTC.

The DNA for the CDR3 is TGCGCCAGCAGCTTGGCACAGGAGCCAGATACGCAGTATTTT. It specifies CASSLAQEPDTQYF. This chain uses TRBV5-1 with TRBJ2-3, with D possibly TRBD1 on 5 matching bases. This CDR3 is 14 amino acids long. The V and J ends lost 0 bases and 4 bases respectively, with 9 bases between them. Germline CDR1 and CDR2: SGHRS and YFSETQ.

V and J are TRBV9 and TRBJ2-2; D gene unclear. The ends were cut back, 1 base at V and 0 bases at J, with 13 bases in the middle. CDR3 size: 17 residues. The germline gives CDR1 SGDLS, CDR2 YYNGEE. CDR3 protein: CASSVLGTWANTGELFF. In nucleotides, the CDR3 is TGTGCCAGCAGCGTACTCGGTACTTGGGCGAACACCGGGGAGCTGTTTTTT.

V and J are TRBV28 and TRBJ1-2; TRBD1 might be the D (5 bases). The CDR3 extends over 13 amino acids. V was trimmed by 6 bases and J by 2 bases, leaving 10 bases between them. Looked up from germline, CDR1 is MDHEN and CDR2 is SYDVKM. The CDR3 DNA follows: TGTGCCAGCAGCCCGGGACGGAACTATGGCTACACCTTC. As protein: CASSPGRNYGYTF.

The chain combines TRBV7-2 with TRBJ2-4; D unclear. This CDR3 region has 14 residues. The germline V gene encodes CDR1 SGHTA and CDR2 FQGNSA. The V end was cut by 1 base, the J end by 0 bases, with 4 bases between. The CDR3 spells CASSLGRAKNIQYF. For the CDR3, the DNA is TGTGCCAGCAGCTTAGGCAGAGCCAAAAACATTCAGTACTTC.

This chain's CDR3 is CSVETNEKLFF. CDR3 DNA: TGCAGCGTTGAGACTAATGAAAAACTGTTTTTT. The chain recombines TRBV29-1 with TRBJ1-4, with D unresolved. The CDR3 has 11 residues. In germline, CDR1 is SQVTM, CDR2 ANQGSEA. V was cut by 3 bases and J by 2 bases, with 1 base left in between.